The clone carrying this TCR beta chain was observed a few times. Its matching antigen is unknown. PCR primers comprised 60 Vbeta and 13 Jbeta primers. Profiled with immunoSEQ multiplex PCR; TCRdb holds only in-frame clones, not every one. The sample records roughly 150,000 clones, roughly four fifths being singletons. The data stem from a study of cytomegalovirus exposure and HLA in healthy donors. The CDR3 totals 17 residues. Germline values: CDR1 SGHAT, CDR2 FQNNGV. V lost 5 bases and J lost 6, with 24 bases in between. Study-wide results and caveats: Presence/absence analyses treated sequencing depth as roughly uniform across donors.

This chain joins TRBV11-2 and TRBJ2-3; perhaps TRBD2 as D (6 bases). The TCR originated in a woman between 18 and 29 years old in good health and CMV-seronegative. The sequencing sample was made of PBMCs. CDR3 sequence: CASSIRGTSASLDTQYF. The CDR3 region has the DNA TGTGCCAGCAGCATACGGGGGACTTCTGCCAGTTTGGATACGCAGTATTTT.